The source of this TCR beta chain is a study of vaccination effects on CD4 cells after COVID-19. Pools of viral peptides were used by the ViraFEST assay to expand antigen-specific CD4+ T cells ahead of sequencing. Upon completion of around ten days in culture, CD4+ T cells were isolated. The vaccine given was either BNT162b2 or mRNA-1273, in two doses. Negative nucleocapsid antibody tests before and after vaccination confirmed no previous SARS-CoV-2 infection. Of note for this clone: Its antigen is not identified.

Libraries were prepared by immunoSEQ multiplex PCR; TCRdb keeps only in-frame clonotypes and omits some of them. Seen here are some 30,000 clones, roughly 81% observed once, and the top ten hold about 15%. The CDR3 covers 14 residues. The V segment lost 3 bases and the J segment 7 bases; nucleotides outside the gene matches: 7. Germline lookup yields CDR1 DFQATT and CDR2 SNEGSKA (reference sequence). The input for sequencing was CD4+ T cells from PBMCs cultured with HCoV-229E spike peptides, taken after COVID-19 vaccination. The receptor's source is a human donor who received a COVID-19 vaccine. The chain has TRBV20-1 and TRBJ2-2; 8 nucleotides match TRBD2. CDR3 nucleotide sequence: TGCAGTGCTAGTATAGCGGGGTCGGACGGGGAGCTGTTTTTT. Its protein is CSASIAGSDGELFF.